Each of the 17 T cell receptor beta chains below was sequenced from the same sample in a study of T cell responses to AZD1222 COVID-19 vaccine. TCRdb's copy holds only in-frame clones and misses some; the assay was immunoSEQ multiplex PCR. The table has more than 75,000 clones, around 90% seen once. The sample consisted of peripheral blood, taken 28 days after the second AZD1222 dose. Receptor source: an adult who received the AZD1222 COVID-19 vaccine.

The chain recombines TRBV7-2 with TRBJ2-1, with D possibly matching TRBD2 (6 bases). This CDR3 contains 15 residues. V shed 3 bases and J shed 9 bases, with 18 bases lying between them. Germline assignment: CDR1 SGHTA and CDR2 FQGNSA. CDR3 sequence reads: CASSLGQNLGGEQFF. Here the CDR3 DNA reads TGTGCCAGCAGCTTGGGCCAAAACTTGGGGGGTGAGCAGTTCTTC.

The gene calls are TRBV7-6 and TRBJ2-3, with a weak D call TRBD2 (6 bases). V gave up 5 bases and J gave up 1 base, with 16 bases separating them. In germline, CDR1 is SGHVS, CDR2 FNYEAQ. This CDR3 contains 16 residues. CDR3 sequence reads: CASSPRGSSGTDTQYF. In nucleotides, the CDR3 is TGTGCCAGCAGCCCTAGGGGTTCTAGCGGCACAGATACGCAGTATTTT.

This chain links TRBV5-6 with TRBJ1-2; 12 nucleotides line up with TRBD1. V was clipped by 1 base and J by 4 bases; unmatched bases: 8. This CDR3 is built from 17 residues. Looked up from germline, CDR1 is SGHDT and CDR2 is YYEEEE. The CDR3: CASSLSGDRGLSYGYTF. The DNA for the CDR3 is TGTGCCAGCAGCTTGTCAGGGGACAGGGGGCTTTCCTATGGCTACACCTTC.

This chain uses TRBV5-1 with TRBJ2-1, with D possibly being TRBD2 (5 bases). V lost 4 bases and J lost 2, with 10 bases in between. CDR3 length equals 14 residues. Germline CDR1 SGHRS, CDR2 YFSETQ. The CDR3 nucleotides are TGCGCCAGCAGCCGGGATACCACCTACAATGAGCAGTTCTTC. Protein product: CASSRDTTYNEQFF.

CDR3 residues: CASSLGSRGRGTGELFF. CDR3 sequence (DNA): TGTGCCAGCAGCTTAGGTTCGAGGGGGCGAGGCACCGGGGAGCTGTTTTTT. This chain links TRBV11-3 with TRBJ2-2, with TRBD1 identical over 7 bases. Germline V gives CDR1 SGHNT, CDR2 YENEEA. After removal of 1 base from V and 4 bases from J, the junction contained 9 bases not matched to a gene. There are 17 residues in the CDR3.

V is TRBV5-1 and J is TRBJ2-7; D unclear. The length of the CDR3 is 13 residues. Germline lookup yields CDR1 SGHRS and CDR2 YFSETQ. The V gene lost 3 bases and the J gene lost 4 bases, with 11 bases spanning the gap. Here the CDR3 DNA reads TGCGCCAGCAGCTGGGGATTGGATTACGAGCAGTACTTC. As protein: CASSWGLDYEQYF.

This sequence joins TRBV30 and TRBJ2-1, with D possibly being TRBD1 (6 bases). The CDR3 runs 14 residues. The germline CDR1 and CDR2 sequences are GTSNPN and SVGIG (reference sequence). Trimming cost V 4 bases and J 0 bases, with 10 bases left between them. In nucleotides, the CDR3 is TGTGCCTGGACTAGGGGGAGCTCCTACAATGAGCAGTTCTTC. Amino acid sequence: CAWTRGSSYNEQFF.

The chain has TRBV3-1 (or the pseudogene TRBV3-2) and TRBJ2-1; 9 bases align to TRBD2. After removal of 3 bases from V and 10 bases from J, the junction contained 13 bases not matched to a gene. From germline, CDR1 is LGHDT and CDR2 YNNKEL (reference sequence). This CDR3 region has 16 residues. The CDR3 here is CASSQGGTSPLREQFF. CDR3 DNA sequence: TGTGCCAGCAGCCAGGGCGGGACTAGCCCGCTTAGGGAGCAGTTCTTC.

The CDR3 protein is CASSLDGEQYF. The CDR3, as DNA: TGTGCCAGCAGCTTAGACGGTGAGCAGTACTTC. The chain has TRBV11-2 and TRBJ2-7; D not certain. This CDR3 has 11 residues. Trimming took off 0 bases at V and 7 bases at J, with 4 bases between the two ends. The germline gives CDR1 SGHAT, CDR2 FQNNGV.

This clone was seen once. V gene TRBV7-9 combines with J gene TRBJ2-1, with D unresolved. Germline CDR1 SEHNR, CDR2 FQNEAQ (reference sequence). Trimming left V 4 bases short and J 7 bases short, with 11 bases between. The CDR3 is 13 amino acids. As DNA, the CDR3 is TGTGCCAGCAGCTCCCCAGTTCGGAATGAGCAGTTCTTC. Translated: CASSSPVRNEQFF.

Details on this clone: In the same sample, other DNA sequences code for this CDR3. The chain carries TRBV27 and TRBJ2-7; 10 bases agree with TRBD2. Per germline, CDR1 MNHEY and CDR2 SMNVEV (reference sequence). V was clipped by 0 bases and J by 2 bases; unmatched bases: 1. The CDR3 is 15 amino acids. The DNA of the CDR3 is TGTGCCAGCAGTTTATCCAGCGGGAGGGCCTACGAGCAGTACTTC. Translating gives CASSLSSGRAYEQYF.

In DNA, the CDR3 is TGTGCCAGCAGTTTAGGGGCTACAGGGGTTGCGAGGCAGTACTTC. Translating gives CASSLGATGVARQYF. The chain links TRBV27 to TRBJ2-7; TRBD1 matches at 7 bases. CDR1 is MNHEY, CDR2 SMNVEV, per germline (reference sequence). V was pared by 2 bases and J by 9 bases, with 13 bases of the junction left unmatched. The CDR3 sequence is 15 residues long.

The V and J genes are TRBV10-3 and TRBJ2-7, with D possibly matching TRBD1 (6 bases). With 6 bases removed from V and 7 bases from J, the gap between germline ends came to 16 bases. Germline V gene sequence: CDR1 ENHRY, CDR2 SYGVKD. The CDR3 length is 13 residues. The CDR3, as DNA: TGTGCCATCAGACCACGGGACACTGGAGAGCAGTACTTC. It yields the protein CAIRPRDTGEQYF.

The chain is built from TRBV9 and TRBJ2-3; 8 bases agree with TRBD1. The length of the CDR3 is 14 residues. Germline CDR1 reads SGDLS; CDR2 reads YYNGEE. The V segment lost 6 bases and the J segment 4 bases; nucleotides outside the gene matches: 7. The CDR3 DNA reads as TGTGCCAGCACCCCGGGACAGGAAGCAGATACGCAGTATTTT. As protein: CASTPGQEADTQYF. The full variable domain, rest sourced from reference TRBV9 and TRBJ2-3, is DSGVTQTPKHLITATGQRVTLRCSPRSGDLSVYWYQQSLDQGLQFLIQYYNGEERAKGNILERFSAQQFPDLHSELNLSSLELGDSALYFCASTPGQEADTQYFGPGTRLTVL.

V usage is TRBV25-1 and J usage is TRBJ1-1; no clear D. The CDR3 totals 13 residues. CDR1 is MGHDK, CDR2 SYGVNS, per germline. V lost 8 bases and J 4 bases, leaving 14 bases between the germline ends. This CDR3 reads CASRFVGSTEAFF. The CDR3 coding sequence is TGTGCCAGCCGATTCGTGGGGTCCACTGAAGCTTTCTTT.

The chain is built from TRBV3-1 (or the pseudogene TRBV3-2) and TRBJ1-5; D is uncertain. Germline V gene data show CDR1 as LGHDT and CDR2 as YNNKEL (reference sequence). The germline V and J ends were trimmed by 5 bases and 0 bases, with 5 bases remaining between them. This CDR3 has 13 amino acids. In DNA, the CDR3 is TGTGCCAGCAGCGTTGCTAGCAATCAGCCCCAGCATTTT. Translated, it gives CASSVASNQPQHF.

The V gene is TRBV28, the J gene TRBJ2-7; maybe TRBD2 (6 bases). Trimming removed 5 bases at V and 2 bases at J, with 13 bases between. The germline gives CDR1 MDHEN, CDR2 SYDVKM. The CDR3 runs to 14 residues. CDR3 sequence: CASSPTGTPYEQYF. CDR3 nucleotide sequence: TGTGCCAGCAGTCCGACCGGGACTCCCTACGAGCAGTACTTC.